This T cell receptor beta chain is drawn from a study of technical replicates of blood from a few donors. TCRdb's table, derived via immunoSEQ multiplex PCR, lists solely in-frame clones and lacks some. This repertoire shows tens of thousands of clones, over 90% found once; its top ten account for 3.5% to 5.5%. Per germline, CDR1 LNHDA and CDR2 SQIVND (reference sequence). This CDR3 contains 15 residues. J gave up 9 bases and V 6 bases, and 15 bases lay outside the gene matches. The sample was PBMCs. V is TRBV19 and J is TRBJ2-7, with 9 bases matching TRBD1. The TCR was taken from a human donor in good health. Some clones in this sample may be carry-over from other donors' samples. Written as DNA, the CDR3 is TGTGCCAGTAGGGGACCGGGACAGGGCCTATTGGGGCAGTACTTC. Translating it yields CASRGPGQGLLGQYF.